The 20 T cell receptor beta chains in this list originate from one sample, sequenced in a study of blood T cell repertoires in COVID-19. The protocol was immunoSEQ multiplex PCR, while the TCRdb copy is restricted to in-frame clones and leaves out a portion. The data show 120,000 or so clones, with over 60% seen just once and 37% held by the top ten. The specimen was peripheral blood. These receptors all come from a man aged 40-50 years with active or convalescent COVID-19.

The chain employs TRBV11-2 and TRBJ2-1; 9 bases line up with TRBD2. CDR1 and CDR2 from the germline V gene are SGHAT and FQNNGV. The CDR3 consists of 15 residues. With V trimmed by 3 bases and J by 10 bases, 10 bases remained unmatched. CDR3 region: CASSLGLAGGPEQFF. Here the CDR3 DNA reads TGTGCCAGCAGCTTGGGTCTGGCGGGAGGGCCAGAGCAGTTCTTC.

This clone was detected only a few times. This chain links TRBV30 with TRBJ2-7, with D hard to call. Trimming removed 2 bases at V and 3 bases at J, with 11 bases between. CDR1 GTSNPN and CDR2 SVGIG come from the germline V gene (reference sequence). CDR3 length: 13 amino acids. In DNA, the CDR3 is TGTGCCTGGAGTTCGTTCAGGATCTACGAGCAGTACTTC. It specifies CAWSSFRIYEQYF.

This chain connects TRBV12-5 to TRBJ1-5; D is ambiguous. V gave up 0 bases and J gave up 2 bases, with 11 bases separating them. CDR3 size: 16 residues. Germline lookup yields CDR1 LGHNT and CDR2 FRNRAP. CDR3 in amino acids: CASGLVGGIGNQPQHF. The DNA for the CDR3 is TGTGCTAGTGGTTTGGTGGGAGGGATCGGCAATCAGCCCCAGCATTTT.

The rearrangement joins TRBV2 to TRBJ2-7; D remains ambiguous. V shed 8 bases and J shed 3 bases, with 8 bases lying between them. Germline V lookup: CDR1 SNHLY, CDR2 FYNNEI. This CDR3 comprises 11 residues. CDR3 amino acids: CASSHNYEQYF. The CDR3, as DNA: TGTGCCAGCTCCCACAACTACGAGCAGTACTTC. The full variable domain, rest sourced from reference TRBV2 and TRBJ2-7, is EPEVTQTPSHQVTQMGQEVILRCVPISNHLYFYWYRQILGQKVEFLVSFYNNEISEKSEIFDDQFSVERPDGSNFTLKIRSTKLEDSAMYFCASSHNYEQYFGPGTRLTVT.

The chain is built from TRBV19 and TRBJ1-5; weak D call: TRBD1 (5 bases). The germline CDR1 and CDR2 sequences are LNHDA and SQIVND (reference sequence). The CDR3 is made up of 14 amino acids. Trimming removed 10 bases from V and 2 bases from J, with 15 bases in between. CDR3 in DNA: TGTGCCACCCGACCAGGGCATGGCAATCAGCCCCAGCATTTT. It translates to CATRPGHGNQPQHF.

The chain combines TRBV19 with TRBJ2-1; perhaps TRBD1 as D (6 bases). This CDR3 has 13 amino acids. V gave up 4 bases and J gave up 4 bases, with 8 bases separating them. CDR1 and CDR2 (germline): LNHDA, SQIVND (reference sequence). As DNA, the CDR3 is TGTGCCAGTAGTACCACAGGGTACAATGAGCAGTTCTTC. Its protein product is CASSTTGYNEQFF.

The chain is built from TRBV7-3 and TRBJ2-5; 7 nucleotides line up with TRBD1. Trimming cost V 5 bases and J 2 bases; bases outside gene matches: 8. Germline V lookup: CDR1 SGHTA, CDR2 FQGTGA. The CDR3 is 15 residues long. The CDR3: CASSPTGARQETQYF. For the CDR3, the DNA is TGTGCCAGCAGCCCAACAGGGGCCCGTCAAGAGACCCAGTACTTC.

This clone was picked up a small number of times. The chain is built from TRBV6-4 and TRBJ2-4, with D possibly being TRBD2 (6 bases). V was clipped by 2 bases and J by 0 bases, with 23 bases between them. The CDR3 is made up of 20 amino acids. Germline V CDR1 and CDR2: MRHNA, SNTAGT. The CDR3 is CASSDPKEGPQILAKNIQYF. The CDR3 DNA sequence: TGTGCCAGCAGTGACCCTAAGGAGGGCCCTCAAATACTAGCCAAAAACATTCAGTACTTC.

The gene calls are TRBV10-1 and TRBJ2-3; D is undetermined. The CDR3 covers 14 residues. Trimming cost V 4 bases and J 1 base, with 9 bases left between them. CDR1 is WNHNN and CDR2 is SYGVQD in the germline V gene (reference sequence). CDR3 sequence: CASSVVSGTDTQYF. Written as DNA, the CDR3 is TGCGCCAGCAGTGTCGTTTCGGGCACAGATACGCAGTATTTT.

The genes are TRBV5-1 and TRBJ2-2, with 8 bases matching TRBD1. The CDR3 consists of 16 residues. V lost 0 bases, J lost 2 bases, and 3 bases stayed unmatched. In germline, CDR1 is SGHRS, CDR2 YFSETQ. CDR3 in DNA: TGCGCCAGCAGCTTGGTGCAGGGGGCCAACACCGGGGAGCTGTTTTTT. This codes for CASSLVQGANTGELFF.

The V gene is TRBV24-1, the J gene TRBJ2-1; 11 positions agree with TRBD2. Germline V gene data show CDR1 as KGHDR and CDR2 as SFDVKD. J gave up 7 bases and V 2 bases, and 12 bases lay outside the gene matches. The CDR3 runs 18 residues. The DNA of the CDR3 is TGTGCCACCAGTGATTCCGCTCGACTAGCGGGGCGAGGGAATGAGCAGTTCTTC. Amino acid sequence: CATSDSARLAGRGNEQFF.

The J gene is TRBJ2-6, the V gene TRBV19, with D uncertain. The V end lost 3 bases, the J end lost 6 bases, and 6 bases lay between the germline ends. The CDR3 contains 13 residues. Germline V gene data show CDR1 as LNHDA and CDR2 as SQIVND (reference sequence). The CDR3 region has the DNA TGTGCCAGTAGTATTCTAACGGCCAACGTCCTGACTTTC. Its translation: CASSILTANVLTF.

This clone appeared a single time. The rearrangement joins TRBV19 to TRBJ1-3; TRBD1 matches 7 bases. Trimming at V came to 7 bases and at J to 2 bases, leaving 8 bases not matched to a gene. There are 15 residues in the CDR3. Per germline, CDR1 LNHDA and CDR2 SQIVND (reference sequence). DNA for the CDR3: TGTGCCAGTACCTCCCCACAGGGGCCTGGAAACACCATATATTTT. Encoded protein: CASTSPQGPGNTIYF.

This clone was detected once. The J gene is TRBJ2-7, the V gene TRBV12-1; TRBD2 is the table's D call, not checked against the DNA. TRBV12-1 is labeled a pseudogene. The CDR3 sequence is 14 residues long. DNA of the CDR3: TGTGCCAGCAGCCCCCGGGACTTATACTACGAGCAGTACTTC. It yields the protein CASSPRDLYYEQYF.

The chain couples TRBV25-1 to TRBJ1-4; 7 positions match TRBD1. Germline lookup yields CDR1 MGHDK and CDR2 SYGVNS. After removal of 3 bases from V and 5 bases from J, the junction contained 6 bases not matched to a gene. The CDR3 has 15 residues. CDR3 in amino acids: CASSDPTGSNEKLFF. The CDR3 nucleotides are TGTGCCAGCAGTGACCCGACAGGGTCAAATGAAAAACTGTTTTTT.

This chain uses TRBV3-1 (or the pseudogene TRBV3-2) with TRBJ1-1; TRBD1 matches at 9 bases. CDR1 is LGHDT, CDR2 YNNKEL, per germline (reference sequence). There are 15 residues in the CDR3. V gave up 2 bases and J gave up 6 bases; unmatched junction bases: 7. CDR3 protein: CASSQREDRGAEAFF. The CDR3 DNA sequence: TGTGCCAGCAGCCAAAGGGAAGACAGGGGGGCTGAAGCTTTCTTT.

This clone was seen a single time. CDR3 in amino acids: CASGRREANNEQFF. CDR3 DNA sequence: TGCGCCAGCGGCCGGAGAGAGGCAAACAATGAGCAGTTCTTC. The chain links TRBV4-3 to TRBJ2-1; D gene unclear. The V end lost 8 bases, the J end lost 5 bases, and 16 bases lay between the germline ends. CDR3 length equals 14 residues. Looked up from germline, CDR1 is LGHNA and CDR2 is YSLEER.

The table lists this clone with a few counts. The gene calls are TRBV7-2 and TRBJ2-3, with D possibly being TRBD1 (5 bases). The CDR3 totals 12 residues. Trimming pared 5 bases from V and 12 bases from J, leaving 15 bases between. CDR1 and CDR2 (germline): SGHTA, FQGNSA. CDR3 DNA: TGTGCCAGCAGCCCCAAGGGGTCTATACAGTATTTT. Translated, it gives CASSPKGSIQYF.

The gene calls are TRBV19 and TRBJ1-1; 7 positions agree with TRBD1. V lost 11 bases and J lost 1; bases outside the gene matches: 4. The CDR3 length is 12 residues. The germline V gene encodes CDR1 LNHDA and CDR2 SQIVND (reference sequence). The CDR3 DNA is TGTGCCGTAACAGGGGCGAACACTGAAGCTTTCTTT. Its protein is CAVTGANTEAFF.

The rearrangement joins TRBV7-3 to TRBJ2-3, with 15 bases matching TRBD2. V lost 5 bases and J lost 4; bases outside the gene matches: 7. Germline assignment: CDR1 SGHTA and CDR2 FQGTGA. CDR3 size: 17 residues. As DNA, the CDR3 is TGTGCCAGCAGCGCGAGGACTAGCGGGGGGGCGTCAGATACGCAGTATTTT. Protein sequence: CASSARTSGGASDTQYF.